The next 14 T cell receptor beta chains were all read from a single sample in a study of T cells after yellow fever vaccination. Each CDR3 protein is one row after TCRdb ran MiXCR on the 5' RACE reads. Here the sample spans about 220,000 distinct CDR3 sequences, approximately 3.2% being singletons. The specimen comprised CD4+ T cells sorted from PBMCs, sampled 10 days after the yellow fever booster vaccination. All receptors come from a man between 18 and 29 years old who received the YFV17D yellow fever vaccine.

This clonotype was observed at least ten times. The V gene is TRBV5-4, the J gene TRBJ1-2; maybe TRBD1 (5 bases). The CDR3 is made up of 15 amino acids. Per the germline V gene, CDR1 is SGHNT and CDR2 is YYREEE (reference sequence). Between the trimmed V and J ends, which lost 4 bases and 0 bases, there was a span of 13 bases. The CDR3 sequence: CASSGGVGANYGYTF. The CDR3, as DNA: TGTGCCAGCAGCGGAGGAGTAGGGGCTAACTATGGCTACACCTTC.

V and J are TRBV6-5 and TRBJ1-2, with D possibly matching TRBD1 (6 bases). The germline CDR1 and CDR2 sequences are MNHEY and SVGAGI. There are 14 residues in the CDR3. V lost 6 bases and J lost 4, with 15 bases in between. DNA of the CDR3: TGTGCCAGCAGCCGTTTTGGGGGCGGCTATGGCTACACCTTC. Translation: CASSRFGGGYGYTF.

The sample holds many counts of this clonotype. The chain carries TRBV7-8 and TRBJ2-1; 9 nucleotides line up with TRBD2. V trimming: 2 bases; J trimming: 3 bases; junction bases outside the gene matches: 5. Germline V lookup: CDR1 SGHVS, CDR2 FQNEAQ. The length of the CDR3 is 16 residues. In DNA form, the CDR3 reads TGTGCCAGCAGCTTATTCGGACTAGCGTACTACAATGAGCAGTTCTTC. Encoded protein: CASSLFGLAYYNEQFF.

This clonotype has a handful of counts. This chain connects TRBV18 to TRBJ1-2; 10 nucleotides agree with TRBD1. This CDR3 region has 19 residues. V lost 3 bases, J lost 0 bases, and 13 bases stayed unmatched. From germline, CDR1 is KGHSH and CDR2 LQKENI. CDR3 sequence (DNA): TGTGCCAGCTCACCGGGCCTCGGGGGACAGGGGATTTCTAACTATGGCTACACCTTC. Amino acids: CASSPGLGGQGISNYGYTF.

J is TRBJ1-2 and V is TRBV24-1; no firm D call. The V gene's germline CDR1 is KGHDR and CDR2 SFDVKD. V was shortened by 4 bases and J by 10 bases, with 15 bases between the two germline ends. The CDR3 has 13 residues. The CDR3 loop reads CATSEDGYSDYTF. The CDR3 DNA sequence: TGTGCCACCAGTGAGGACGGGTATTCGGACTACACCTTC.

This clonotype was counted at least ten times. The rearrangement links TRBV6-5 to TRBJ2-1, with D perhaps given as TRBD1 or TRBD2 (5 bases each). The germline V gene has CDR1 MNHEY and CDR2 SVGAGI. This CDR3 has 14 residues. The V end lost 6 bases, the J end lost 5 bases, and 14 bases lay between the germline ends. This CDR3 is CASSRWGSDNEQFF. The DNA for the CDR3 is TGTGCCAGCAGCAGATGGGGGTCCGACAATGAGCAGTTCTTC.

This clonotype was detected a few times. V gene TRBV18 combines with J gene TRBJ1-2, with 8 nucleotides matching TRBD1. The CDR3 sequence is 15 residues long. Looked up from germline, CDR1 is KGHSH and CDR2 is LQKENI. V lost 0 bases and J lost 7; bases outside the gene matches: 7. CDR3 loop: CASSPPGAGGSGYTF. CDR3 DNA sequence: TGTGCCAGCTCACCACCGGGAGCAGGGGGCAGTGGCTACACCTTC.

This clonotype came up many times. V gene TRBV6-4 combines with J gene TRBJ2-7; D may be TRBD1 (5 bases). The germline V gene encodes CDR1 MRHNA and CDR2 SNTAGT. CDR3 size: 15 residues. The V end lost 1 base, the J end lost 0 bases, and 10 bases lay between the germline ends. Here the CDR3 reads CASSDWGSYSYEQYV. In DNA form, the CDR3 reads TGTGCCAGCAGTGACTGGGGCAGTTACTCCTACGAGCAGTACGTC.

This clonotype has at least ten counts. V is TRBV6-4 and J is TRBJ2-3, with D perhaps being TRBD1 or TRBD2 (5 bases each). This CDR3 spans 15 amino acids. Germline V CDR1 and CDR2: MRHNA, SNTAGT. Trimming stripped 2 bases from V and 2 bases from J, with 11 bases between. CDR3 sequence (DNA): TGTGCCAGCAGTGACCGGGGCAAGCCCACAGATACGCAGTATTTT. This gives the protein CASSDRGKPTDTQYF.

This clonotype has at least ten counts. The chain uses TRBV30 and TRBJ2-3, with 7 nucleotides matching TRBD2. The germline V gene has CDR1 GTSNPN and CDR2 SVGIG (reference sequence). V shed 0 bases and J 3 bases; nucleotides not matched to a gene: 9. This CDR3 region has 16 residues. CDR3 amino acids: CAWSVWSGGKTDTQYF. The CDR3 bases are TGTGCCTGGAGTGTCTGGTCGGGGGGAAAGACAGATACGCAGTATTTT.

This clonotype showed up many times. Germline and junction disagree at one end, which may indicate a read error. The chain is built from TRBV5-1 and TRBJ2-5; a weak D match, TRBD2 (6 bases). This CDR3 comprises 15 residues. The germline gives CDR1 SGHRS, CDR2 YFSETQ. The CDR3 DNA reads TGCCCCAGCAGCCGGGAGCCGGGACCCCAAGAGACCCAGTACTTC. Its protein is CPSSREPGPQETQYF.

This clonotype was counted at least ten times. The genes are TRBV6-5 and TRBJ2-2, with D unclear. Germline V gene sequence: CDR1 MNHEY, CDR2 SVGAGI. V lost 6 bases and J lost 8, with 13 bases in between. The CDR3 runs to 13 residues. The DNA of the CDR3 is TGTGCCAGCAGCCCCCCCATGAGGGGGGAGCTGTTTTTT. Protein product: CASSPPMRGELFF.

This clonotype was seen more than once but under ten times. V usage is TRBV12-3 or TRBV12-4 and J usage is TRBJ1-2; perhaps TRBD1 as D (5 bases). This CDR3 has 13 residues. Between the trimmed V and J ends, which lost 3 bases and 8 bases, there was a span of 13 bases. The CDR3 nucleotides are TGTGCCAGCAGTTTTTGGCAGGGATGGGGCTACACCTTC. The encoded protein is CASSFWQGWGYTF.

This clonotype has a handful of counts. V gene TRBV5-1 combines with J gene TRBJ1-2; 9 bases line up with TRBD1. The CDR3 consists of 16 residues. V lost 5 bases and J lost 4; bases outside the gene matches: 12. Germline values: CDR1 SGHRS, CDR2 YFSETQ. CDR3 sequence: CASRPGQGLESYGYTF. CDR3 DNA sequence: TGCGCCAGCAGGCCAGGACAGGGGTTGGAATCCTATGGCTACACCTTC.